A single sample gave rise to the 25 T cell receptor beta chains below, sequenced in a study of blood T cell repertoires in COVID-19. TCRdb's copy holds only in-frame clones and misses some; the assay was immunoSEQ multiplex PCR. Among about 98,000 clones listed, 81% were seen once. The specimen sequenced was peripheral blood. The receptor set was obtained from an elderly woman with acute or convalescent COVID-19.

The chain has TRBV4-3 and TRBJ1-2; D remains unclear. The CDR3 length is 15 residues. V lost 4 bases, J lost 7 bases, and 19 bases lay in between. Looked up from germline, CDR1 is LGHNA and CDR2 is YSLEER. CDR3: CASSRSTSQSSGYTF. CDR3 DNA: TGCGCCAGCAGCCGTTCGACCTCTCAGTCTAGTGGCTACACCTTC.

The chain employs TRBV4-3 and TRBJ2-3, with 7 bases fitting TRBD2. This CDR3 is built from 17 residues. Germline V lookup: CDR1 LGHNA, CDR2 YSLEER. V shed 1 base, J shed 1 base, and the junction held 8 bases outside the gene matches. Here the CDR3 reads CASSQGSGRGGTDTQYF. The CDR3 DNA reads TGCGCCAGCAGCCAAGGTTCTGGCCGGGGGGGCACAGATACGCAGTATTTT.

The chain has TRBV5-4 and TRBJ2-3, with TRBD2 matching over 10 bases. There are 15 residues in the CDR3. The germline gives CDR1 SGHNT, CDR2 YYREEE (reference sequence). V dropped 3 bases and J dropped 4; count of bases not matched to a gene: 5. CDR3: CASSWSGGVADTQYF. Here the CDR3 DNA reads TGTGCCAGCAGCTGGAGCGGGGGGGTTGCAGATACGCAGTATTTT.

The chain carries TRBV19 and TRBJ2-2; tentatively, D is TRBD2 (5 bases). Trimming removed 0 bases from V and 6 bases from J, with 17 bases in between. Germline assignment: CDR1 LNHDA and CDR2 SQIVND (reference sequence). The CDR3 loop spans 17 amino acids. The CDR3 nucleotides are TGTGCCAGTAGTATAGACGGTAATAGCGTCCGGGCCGGGGAGCTGTTTTTT. It yields the protein CASSIDGNSVRAGELFF.

The rearrangement links TRBV24-1 to TRBJ2-3; 10 bases line up with TRBD1. This CDR3 is 15 amino acids long. Germline CDR1 and CDR2: KGHDR and SFDVKD. Losses at the gene ends were 4 bases for V and 3 bases for J; bases not matched to a gene: 3. The chain's CDR3 is CATSEPGQGTDTQYF. Written as DNA, the CDR3 is TGTGCCACCAGTGAACCGGGACAGGGGACAGATACGCAGTATTTT.

This chain uses TRBV21-1 with TRBJ1-5; the table's TRBD1 call for D was not verified on the DNA. TRBV21-1 is a recognized pseudogene. There are 15 residues in the CDR3. CDR3 DNA sequence: TGTGCCAGCAGCAAGGCCAGACAGAATAATCAGCCCCAGCATTTT. Its protein is CASSKARQNNQPQHF.

The genes are TRBV5-4 and TRBJ1-1; weak D call: TRBD1 (6 bases). The germline V and J ends were trimmed by 4 bases and 5 bases, with 18 bases remaining between them. Per the germline V gene, CDR1 is SGHNT and CDR2 is YYREEE (reference sequence). This CDR3 has 15 amino acids. The CDR3 DNA sequence: TGTGCCAGCAGCCCAAGGGGGTCTCTCTCGACTGAAGCTTTCTTT. Amino acids: CASSPRGSLSTEAFF.

The CDR3 region has the DNA TGTGCCAGCAGCTTGTCCGCTAGCGGGGGTTCGACCGGGGAGCTGTTTTTT. It codes for CASSLSASGGSTGELFF. The chain combines TRBV5-6 with TRBJ2-2; TRBD2 matches 10 bases. Germline V gene lookup returns CDR1 SGHDT and CDR2 YYEEEE. V shed 1 base and J 5 bases; nucleotides not matched to a gene: 8. The CDR3 spans 17 residues.

In regard to this clone: The likely explanation is a read error, given a far larger clone one base away. The genes are TRBV2 and TRBJ1-1, with 7 nucleotides matching TRBD1. Germline V lookup: CDR1 SNHLY, CDR2 FYNNEI. The CDR3 is made up of 13 amino acids. J lost 4 bases, V lost 4 bases, and 3 bases had no gene match. CDR3 sequence: CASSGQGGTEAFF. CDR3 DNA: TGTGCCAGCAGTGGACAGGGAGGCACTGAAGCTTTCTTT. The full variable domain, with the rest looked up from reference TRBV2 and TRBJ1-1, is EPEVTQTPSHQVTQMGQEVILRCVPISNHLYFYWYRQILGQKVEFLVSFYNNEISEKSEIFDDQFSVERPDGSNFTLKIRSTKLEDSAMYFCASSGQGGTEAFFGQGTRLTVV.

This chain uses TRBV28 with TRBJ2-7; 8 bases agree with TRBD1. Unmatched junction bases numbered 13, after V lost 5 bases and J lost 4 bases. Germline values: CDR1 MDHEN, CDR2 SYDVKM. The CDR3 has 16 amino acids. Here the CDR3 reads CASSLGTGRGDYEQYF. CDR3 nucleotides: TGTGCCAGCAGTCTCGGGACAGGACGAGGGGATTACGAGCAGTACTTC.

The chain uses TRBV7-2 and TRBJ1-2, with D tentatively TRBD1 (6 bases). The germline V gene encodes CDR1 SGHTA and CDR2 FQGNSA. The CDR3 length is 13 residues. Trimming took 3 bases from V and 4 from J, leaving 9 bases between them. CDR3 sequence reads: CASSLGHFYGYTF. The DNA of the CDR3 is TGTGCCAGCAGCTTGGGACACTTCTATGGCTACACCTTC.

The chain carries TRBV5-1 and TRBJ2-5; D is possibly TRBD2 (5 bases). In germline, CDR1 is SGHRS, CDR2 YFSETQ. The CDR3 loop spans 13 amino acids. Trimming removed 4 bases at V and 2 bases at J, with 9 bases between. CDR3 sequence: CASSEGRQETQYF. The CDR3 region has the DNA TGCGCCAGCAGCGAGGGAAGACAAGAGACCCAGTACTTC. Using reference TRBV5-1 and TRBJ2-5 for the parts outside the CDR3, the full variable domain is KAGVTQTPRYLIKTRGQQVTLSCSPISGHRSVSWYQQTPGQGLQFLFEYFSETQRNKGNFPGRFSGRQFSNSRSEMNVSTLELGDSALYLCASSEGRQETQYFGPGTRLLVL.

The V gene is TRBV11-2, the J gene TRBJ1-1; D remains ambiguous. The V end lost 5 bases, the J end lost 0 bases, and 13 bases lay between the germline ends. Per germline, CDR1 SGHAT and CDR2 FQNNGV. The CDR3 is made up of 15 amino acids. This CDR3 is CASSNERGVNTEAFF. The CDR3, as DNA: TGTGCCAGCAGCAACGAGAGAGGCGTGAACACTGAAGCTTTCTTT.

This chain joins TRBV7-2 and TRBJ1-2; 7 bases are shared with TRBD1. The V gene end was trimmed by 5 bases and the J gene end by 6 bases; junction bases not matched to a gene: 9. Germline V gene lookup returns CDR1 SGHTA and CDR2 FQGNSA. The CDR3 extends over 14 amino acids. The CDR3 is CASSPRGRYDGYTF. The CDR3 DNA reads as TGTGCCAGCAGCCCAAGGGGGCGGTACGATGGCTACACCTTC.

This clone was seen once. The chain recombines TRBV11-2 with TRBJ2-2, with a weak D call TRBD2 (6 bases). The CDR3 loop spans 16 amino acids. Germline CDR1 reads SGHAT; CDR2 reads FQNNGV. V was trimmed by 2 bases and J by 0 bases, leaving 10 bases between them. The CDR3 is CASSLNSGANTGELFF. For the CDR3, the DNA is TGTGCCAGCAGCTTAAATTCGGGGGCGAACACCGGGGAGCTGTTTTTT.

This chain joins TRBV11-2 and TRBJ1-5; D unclear. The germline V and J ends were trimmed by 8 bases and 6 bases, with 14 bases remaining between them. The CDR3 covers 13 residues. The germline V gene has CDR1 SGHAT and CDR2 FQNNGV. CDR3: CASAPSELQPQHF. DNA for the CDR3: TGTGCCAGCGCGCCGTCTGAACTTCAGCCCCAGCATTTT.

J is TRBJ2-2 and V is TRBV14; 9 bases agree with TRBD1. The CDR3 extends over 19 amino acids. After removal of 6 bases from V and 4 bases from J, the junction contained 18 bases not matched to a gene. The V gene's germline CDR1 is SGHDN and CDR2 FVKESK. Here the CDR3 DNA reads TGTGCCAGCAGTGACACTCGCATTACAGGGGGCTTCCTCACCGGGGAGCTGTTTTTT. This gives the protein CASSDTRITGGFLTGELFF.

The rearrangement links TRBV6-5 to TRBJ1-3; 8 nucleotides agree with TRBD1. V was clipped by 6 bases and J by 4 bases; unmatched bases: 8. CDR3 length equals 15 residues. Germline V gives CDR1 MNHEY, CDR2 SVGAGI. The CDR3 sequence is CASSFGQGKGNTIYF. CDR3 sequence (DNA): TGTGCCAGCAGCTTCGGACAGGGAAAGGGAAACACCATATATTTT.

As regards this clone: The sample holds other DNA sequences that translate to the same CDR3. The rearrangement links TRBV11-2 to TRBJ1-1; unclear D gene. Trimming cost V 1 base and J 1 base, with 7 bases left between them. The CDR3 is 14 residues long. CDR1 and CDR2 (germline): SGHAT, FQNNGV. CDR3 coding DNA: TGTGCCAGCAGCTTAGGTCAATGGAACACTGAAGCTTTCTTT. As protein: CASSLGQWNTEAFF.

The chain has TRBV5-4 and TRBJ2-7; 9 positions agree with TRBD2. Germline V gene data show CDR1 as SGHNT and CDR2 as YYREEE (reference sequence). CDR3 length: 16 residues. V shed 4 bases, J shed 7 bases, and the junction held 15 bases outside the gene matches. Written as DNA, the CDR3 is TGTGCCAGCAGCGTGCCCAGCGCGGGGGGGCCGGGAGAGCAGTACTTC. As protein: CASSVPSAGGPGEQYF.

The sample holds a few counts of this clone. The chain employs TRBV7-9 and TRBJ1-2; D is ambiguous. Germline CDR1 reads SEHNR; CDR2 reads FQNEAQ (reference sequence). V was clipped by 2 bases and J by 5 bases, with 9 bases between them. The CDR3 covers 13 residues. The CDR3 DNA follows: TGTGCCAGCAGCTTACCCCTATCATATGGCTACACCTTC. Protein sequence: CASSLPLSYGYTF.

The rearrangement uses TRBV14 and TRBJ1-6; D remains unclear. The CDR3 has 14 residues. The V gene lost 0 bases and the J gene lost 11 bases, with 11 bases spanning the gap. The V gene's germline CDR1 is SGHDN and CDR2 FVKESK. The CDR3 DNA is TGTGCCAGCAGCCAAGATGGCAGGTACACACCCCTCCACTTT. Protein sequence: CASSQDGRYTPLHF.

Note on this clone: Other DNA sequences of this sample code for an identical CDR3. The chain is built from TRBV4-2 and TRBJ2-3, with 10 bases fitting TRBD2. This CDR3 is built from 16 residues. Germline lookup yields CDR1 LGHNA and CDR2 YNFKEQ. Losses at the gene ends were 4 bases for V and 2 bases for J; bases not matched to a gene: 6. CDR3: CASSPRLAGATDTQYF. CDR3 bases: TGTGCCAGCAGCCCCCGGCTAGCGGGGGCCACAGATACGCAGTATTTT.

The chain couples TRBV2 to TRBJ2-3, with 9 nucleotides matching TRBD2. The CDR3 contains 15 residues. Losses at the gene ends were 5 bases for V and 0 bases for J; bases not matched to a gene: 3. From germline, CDR1 is SNHLY and CDR2 FYNNEI. The CDR3 DNA reads TGTGCCAGCAGTCGACTAGCGGCAAGCACAGATACGCAGTATTTT. It is translated as CASSRLAASTDTQYF.

The J gene is TRBJ2-3, the V gene TRBV14; D unclear. Trimming took 0 bases from V and 14 from J, leaving 15 bases between them. Germline-derived CDR1 and CDR2 are SGHDN and FVKESK. The CDR3 runs to 13 residues. The CDR3, as DNA: TGTGCCAGCAGCCAAGATGGAACCGGCCAGCGGTATTTT. Amino acids: CASSQDGTGQRYF. Variable domain in full (rest from reference TRBV14 and TRBJ2-3): EAGVTQFPSHSVIEKGQTVTLRCDPISGHDNLYWYRRVMGKEIKFLLHFVKESKQDESGMPNNRFLAERTGGTYSTLKVQPAELEDSGVYFCASSQDGTGQRYFGPGTRLTVL.